The present T cell receptor (beta chain) was sequenced within a study of vaccination effects on CD4 cells after COVID-19 (dated by TCRdb to about 2022). For the study in its entirety: Across the study, the median time from the second dose to post-vaccine sampling was 72 days (range 14 to 241). In the study, cultures from other donors were sequenced using the Oncomine TCR Beta short-read assay on an Illumina iSeq 100. A total of nine to ten COVID-19 convalescent patients and a handful of SARS-CoV-2-naive healthy vaccine recipients were included in the full study. The study compared SARS-CoV-2 spike-specific CD4+ TCR repertoires before and after mRNA vaccination in COVID-19 convalescent patients and infection-naive vaccine recipients. Paper-wide results and their limitations: Clones induced by infection and clones induced by vaccination both contracted markedly at late timepoints after vaccination, which fits with T cell responses waning over time. Among healthy vaccine recipients, nearly all vaccine-induced clones were SARS-CoV-2 mono-reactive, and just 1 of 255 was cross-reactive with common cold coronaviruses. The study was limited by a small number of convalescent patients, and early post-infection timepoints were lacking.

Library preparation was by the immunoSEQ multiplex PCR assay. TCR beta CDR3 sequencing was performed on DNA from the cultured, isolated CD4+ T cells. The study's own analysis went as follows. The analysis removed non-productive TCR sequences, trimmed reads to the CDR3 region, and retained only CDR3s that were 7 or more amino acids long. The MANAFEST web app was used to pick out antigen-specific clonotypes by comparing their expansion in peptide wells with that in reference cultures. To count as positive, a clone had to show expansion at FDR<0.05 compared with the reference and with all other wells, an odds ratio above 5, and a frequency above 0.1% in two replicate wells. A clonotype was called cross-reactive if it was significantly expanded both in SARS-CoV-2 spike wells and in at least one common cold coronavirus spike condition. Levenshtein distance calculated with the stringdist R package was used to assess CDR3 similarity, and unrooted trees were constructed with ape in R 3.6.1. The clones in this table, taken by TCRdb from immuneACCESS, are in-frame only. Not every clone is retained; where verified, under half of the shortfall comes from an unresolved V gene, and the cause of the rest is unknown. The V and J calls and clone size were taken over from that table, and D and trimming were inferred from the DNA. The sample table shows under 85,000 clones, and 60% to 80% are seen once. Roughly 1.1% of the sample is held by the ten biggest clonotypes.

Trimming costs V 5 bases and J 1 base, and their ends lie 8 bases apart. From cysteine to phenylalanine, the CDR3 is 14 amino acids long. Solely the CDR3 DNA is kept, with 42 bases framed from the first base. CDR1 and CDR2, per the germline V gene (reference sequence), are SEHNR and FQNEAQ. In the case of this clone: Its antigen target is currently unknown. Base qualities are not at hand, and no much larger clone is one base apart.

In the ViraFEST assay, PBMC were stimulated with viral peptide pools, and antigen-specific CD4+ T cell clonotypes were then identified by expansion using TCR sequencing. After approximately 11 days of culture, CD4+ T cells were isolated with the EasySep CD4+ T cell isolation kit. Each participant got two doses of an mRNA SARS-CoV-2 vaccine, either BNT162b2 or mRNA-1273. None of the healthy vaccine recipients had a prior SARS-CoV-2 infection, which was confirmed by nucleocapsid antibody tests that came back negative both before and after vaccination. Some 2.2 million PBMC per well were cultured in IMDM with about 5.4% human AB serum, around 9.1 IU/ml IL-2 and gentamicin, plus 10 ug/ml peptides. Half of the culture medium was replaced with fresh IL-2-containing medium on days 3 and 7. Unless noted otherwise, every peptide stimulation condition was grown in triplicate wells. Using Ficoll-Paque Plus gradient centrifugation, PBMC were separated from whole blood and then either used fresh or cryopreserved at -140C. The overlapping peptide pools covered the spike proteins of SARS-CoV-2 and of the common cold coronaviruses HCoV-NL63, HCoV-OC43 and HCoV-229E. Genomic DNA was extracted from cultured CD4+ T cells with the QIAamp micro DNA kit.

The material was CD4+ T cells from PBMCs cultured with HCoV-OC43 spike peptides, obtained after COVID-19 vaccination. What this sample's cell subset or site label stands for: HCoV-OC43 spike overlapping peptide pool stimulation. The sequence is built from TRBV7-9 and TRBJ2-2; no D gene can be assigned with confidence. The receptor comes from a human donor who received a COVID-19 vaccine. The CDR3 corresponds to CASSPLRNTGELFF. Here is the DNA: TGTGCCAGCAGCCCCCTAAGGAACACCGGGGAGCTGTTTTTT. Beyond the CDR3, the reference TRBV7-9 and TRBJ2-2 genes provide the residues; the full variable domain reads: DTGVSQNPRHKITKRGQNVTFRCDPISEHNRLYWYRQTLGQGPEFLTYFQNEAQLEKSRLLSDRFSAERPKGSFSTLEIQRTEQGDSAMYLCASSPLRNTGELFFGEGSRLTVL.